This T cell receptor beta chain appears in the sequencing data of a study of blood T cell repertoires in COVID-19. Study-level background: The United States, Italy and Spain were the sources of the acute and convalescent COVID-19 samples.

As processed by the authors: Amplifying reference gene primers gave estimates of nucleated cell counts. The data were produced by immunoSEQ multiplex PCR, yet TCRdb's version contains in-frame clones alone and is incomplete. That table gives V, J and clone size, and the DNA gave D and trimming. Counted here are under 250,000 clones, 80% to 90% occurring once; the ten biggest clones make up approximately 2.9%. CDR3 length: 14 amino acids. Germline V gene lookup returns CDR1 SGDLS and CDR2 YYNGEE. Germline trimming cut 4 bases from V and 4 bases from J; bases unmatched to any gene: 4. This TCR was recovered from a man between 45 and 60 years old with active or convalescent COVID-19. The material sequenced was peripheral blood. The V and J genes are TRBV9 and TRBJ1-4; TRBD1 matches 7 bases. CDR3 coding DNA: TGTGCCAGCAGCCTGGGACAGAATAATGAAAAACTGTTTTTT. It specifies CASSLGQNNEKLFF.